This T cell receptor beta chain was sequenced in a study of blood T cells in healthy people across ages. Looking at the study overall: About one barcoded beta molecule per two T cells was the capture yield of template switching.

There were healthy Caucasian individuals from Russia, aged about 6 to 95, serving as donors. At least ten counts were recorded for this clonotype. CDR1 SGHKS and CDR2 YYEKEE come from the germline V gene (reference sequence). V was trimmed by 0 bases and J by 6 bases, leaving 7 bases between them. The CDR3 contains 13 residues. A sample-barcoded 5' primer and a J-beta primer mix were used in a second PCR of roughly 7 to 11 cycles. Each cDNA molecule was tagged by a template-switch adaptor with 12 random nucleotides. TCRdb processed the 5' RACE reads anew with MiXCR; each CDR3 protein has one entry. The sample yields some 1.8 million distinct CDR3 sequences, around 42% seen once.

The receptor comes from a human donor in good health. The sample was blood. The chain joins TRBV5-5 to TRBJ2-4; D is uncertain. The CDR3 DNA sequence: TGTGCCAGCAGCTTGGGGGCAGCAAACATTCAGTACTTC. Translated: CASSLGAANIQYF.